This TCR beta chain is drawn from a study of blood T cell repertoires in COVID-19. On the study more broadly: The study drew acute and convalescent COVID-19 samples from the United States, Italy and Spain. From T cells, B-cell-depleted T cells, or PBMCs came the material, which was cDNA or gDNA.

The V and J ends lost 10 bases and 1 base respectively, with 4 bases between them. The germline gives CDR1 MDHEN, CDR2 SYDVKM. The CDR3 runs to 10 residues. In the original analysis: Amplification of reference gene primers was used by the study to estimate nucleated cell counts. Some clones are missing from TCRdb's copy, which holds only in-frame ones; the method was immunoSEQ multiplex PCR. For V, J and clone size, that table is used; D and trimming come from the DNA. This sample has over 300,000 clones, with approximately 85% found just once. The sequence was collected from a human donor in a cohort sampled during active COVID-19. Sequencing input: peripheral blood. The gene calls are TRBV28 and TRBJ1-1; D ambiguous. The CDR3 loop reads CAIGNTEAFF. As DNA, the CDR3 is TGTGCCATCGGGAACACTGAAGCTTTCTTT. The whole variable domain, filled in from reference TRBV28 and TRBJ1-1, reads DVKVTQSSRYLVKRTGEKVFLECVQDMDHENMFWYRQDPGLGLRLIYFSYDVKMKEKGDIPEGYSVSREKKERFSLILESASTNQTSMYLCAIGNTEAFFGQGTRLTVV.